A single sample is the source of the 11 T cell receptor beta chains below, sequenced in a study of blood T cell repertoires in COVID-19 (dated by TCRdb to the early 2020s). The library was prepared using the immunoSEQ multiplex PCR assay. Entries here come from immuneACCESS through TCRdb and include only in-frame sequences with V and J called. Some clones fail to appear in such tables; in the studies checked, an unresolved V gene covers under half of the shortfall, and the cause of the remainder is unknown. The sample table shows 200,000 to 250,000 clones, and approximately 83% are seen once. The biggest ten clones account for more than 1.5% of the sample. Specimen: peripheral blood. Receptors were obtained from a man under 40 who had recovered from COVID-19.

This clone was counted only a few times. This sequence joins TRBV7-9 and TRBJ1-6; 7 positions agree with TRBD1. This CDR3 has 14 amino acids. Losses at the gene ends were 3 bases for V and 7 bases for J; bases not matched to a gene: 3. Germline lookup yields CDR1 SEHNR and CDR2 FQNEAQ (reference sequence). DNA of the CDR3: TGTGCCAGCAGCTTGACAGGGTCGAATTCACCCCTCCACTTT. The encoded protein is CASSLTGSNSPLHF.

In this sample, this clone turned up a few times. The rearrangement links TRBV7-9 to TRBJ2-2; 9 bases are a match to TRBD1. J gave up 8 bases and V 5 bases, and 9 bases lay outside the gene matches. This CDR3 has 15 residues. Germline V gene data show CDR1 as SEHNR and CDR2 as FQNEAQ (reference sequence). In DNA, the CDR3 is TGTGCCAGCAGCAACCGGGACAGGGCGAATGGGGAGCTGTTTTTT. Translating it yields CASSNRDRANGELFF.

This rearrangement joins TRBV11-2 to TRBJ2-7; no reliable D call. Trimming shortened V by 1 base and J by 6 bases, and 16 bases separated the two germline ends. The germline V gene has CDR1 SGHAT and CDR2 FQNNGV. The CDR3 is made up of 15 amino acids. CDR3: CASSLGAGFAREQYV. In DNA form, the CDR3 reads TGTGCCAGCAGCTTAGGAGCCGGGTTTGCTCGCGAGCAGTACGTC.

This chain joins TRBV11-2 and TRBJ2-1, with a weak D call TRBD2 (6 bases). The CDR3 is made up of 16 amino acids. V lost 0 bases, J lost 9 bases, and 18 bases lay in between. Germline assignment: CDR1 SGHAT and CDR2 FQNNGV. The CDR3 sequence: CASSLEAAGLGVEQFF. CDR3 nucleotides: TGTGCCAGCAGCTTAGAAGCGGCGGGACTCGGGGTTGAGCAGTTCTTC.

This rearrangement joins TRBV10-3 to TRBJ1-6; D unclear. V was cut by 4 bases and J by 0 bases, with 4 bases left in between. Germline loops: CDR1 ENHRY, CDR2 SYGVKD. The CDR3 consists of 14 residues. The CDR3 reads CAISASSYNSPLHF. The CDR3 nucleotides read TGTGCCATCAGTGCGAGCTCCTATAATTCACCCCTCCACTTT.

J is TRBJ1-4 and V is TRBV19; TRBD1 aligns across 10 bases. Germline values: CDR1 LNHDA, CDR2 SQIVND (reference sequence). The CDR3 runs to 16 residues. Trimming cost V 4 bases and J 9 bases; bases outside gene matches: 11. The CDR3 DNA reads as TGTGCCAGTAGTACTCATTTGGGGACAGGGGCCCAAAAACTGTTTTTT. This translates into CASSTHLGTGAQKLFF.

The chain joins TRBV29-1 to TRBJ2-1; 8 positions match TRBD2. CDR1 SQVTM and CDR2 ANQGSEA come from the germline V gene. The CDR3 has 13 residues. Trimming at V came to 7 bases and at J to 10 bases, leaving 12 bases not matched to a gene. CDR3 in amino acids: CSAGGGGFSEQFF. The CDR3 region has the DNA TGCAGCGCTGGGGGCGGGGGGTTCTCCGAGCAGTTCTTC.

The table lists this clone with a few counts. The chain uses TRBV6-5 and TRBJ1-2; 9 nucleotides agree with TRBD1. This CDR3 spans 15 amino acids. From germline, CDR1 is MNHEY and CDR2 SVGAGI. V was clipped by 8 bases and J by 1 base; unmatched bases: 8. CDR3 loop: CASFGTGPLNYGYTF. CDR3 nucleotide sequence: TGTGCCAGCTTCGGGACAGGGCCTCTTAACTATGGCTACACCTTC.

The chain couples TRBV12-3 or TRBV12-4 to TRBJ2-2; no firm D call. This CDR3 has 13 residues. V was cut by 9 bases and J by 4 bases, with 12 bases left in between. In DNA, the CDR3 is TGTGCCAGGGGTATCTCGGGCACCGGGGAGCTGTTTTTT. Its translation: CARGISGTGELFF.

The sample holds one count of this clone. J is TRBJ1-2 and V is TRBV2, with D possibly being TRBD1 (5 bases). From germline, CDR1 is SNHLY and CDR2 FYNNEI. The CDR3 length is 12 residues. The ends were cut back, 4 bases at V and 4 bases at J, with 7 bases in the middle. CDR3 nucleotide sequence: TGTGCCAGCAGTGCCGACAGCTATGGCTACACCTTC. As protein: CASSADSYGYTF. The full variable domain, completed using reference TRBV2 and TRBJ1-2, is EPEVTQTPSHQVTQMGQEVILRCVPISNHLYFYWYRQILGQKVEFLVSFYNNEISEKSEIFDDQFSVERPDGSNFTLKIRSTKLEDSAMYFCASSADSYGYTFGSGTRLTVV.

V gene TRBV7-9 combines with J gene TRBJ2-5; maybe TRBD2 (6 bases). Deletions cut 7 bases from V and 5 bases from J, with 14 bases between. This CDR3 comprises 13 residues. Per germline, CDR1 SEHNR and CDR2 FQNEAQ (reference sequence). In DNA, the CDR3 is TGTGCCAGCACCGTCGGGGGTAGCGAGACCCAGTACTTC. Residues: CASTVGGSETQYF.